Sequencing of this T cell receptor beta chain was carried out in a study of shared clonotypes between healthy human individuals. Genomic DNA from each subset was divided evenly over several immunoSEQ plates. Some clones are missing from TCRdb's copy, which holds only in-frame ones; the method was immunoSEQ multiplex PCR. The sample includes roughly 2.6 million clones, 90% to 95% of them seen just once. With regard to this clone: The antigen is not known. Other DNA sequences from this sample encode an identical CDR3 as well.

The CDR3 is 10 amino acids. Germline V gene sequence: CDR1 GTSNPN, CDR2 SVGIG (reference sequence). V gave up 2 bases and J gave up 9 bases, with 5 bases separating them. Overall study findings and caveats: Across subsets, estimated richness was generally greater for naive than for memory populations. Four donors held about 5% of naive CD4 clonotypes in common.

This receptor was taken from a man between 18 and 29 years old in good health. V usage is TRBV30 and J usage is TRBJ2-1; possibly TRBD2 for D (5 bases). The sample taken for sequencing was naive CD4+ T cells sorted from blood. Subset denoted: CD45RA+ positively selected. The CDR3 is CAWSSGEQFF. CDR3 nucleotides: TGTGCCTGGAGTAGCGGTGAGCAGTTCTTC.